This TCR beta chain was documented in a study of metastatic and nonmetastatic thyroid tumors. TCRdb re-called the PCR reads via MiXCR. The top ten clones hold about 3% of a sample with over 30,000 clones, about 20% of them seen once. In this sample, this clone turned up a few times. Every patient underwent thyroid surgery untreated. V gave up 1 base and J gave up 0 bases, with 6 bases separating them. The CDR3 has 14 amino acids. This TCR derives from a male donor with papillary thyroid cancer or a benign thyroid nodule (not recorded which). Some clones in this sample may be carry-over from other donors' samples. This chain links TRBV12-3 or TRBV12-4 with TRBJ1-1, with D maybe TRBD1 (5 bases). Input material: tumor tissue. Written as DNA, the CDR3 is TGTGCCAGCAGTTTAGGGACATTGAACACTGAAGCTTTCTTT. Its protein product is CASSLGTLNTEAFF.